This T cell receptor beta chain was captured by sequencing in a study of T-cell reconstitution after alpha-beta-depleted transplantation in children. The study's findings and limits: After transplant, at about two months, alpha-beta T cells were reportedly derived from several hundred expanded graft clones. After transplant, high TCRbeta diversity at day 60 in some patients arose from surviving recipient T cells and thymic progenitors.

This clonotype has a handful of counts. Its antigen is not known. Looked up from germline, CDR1 is MNHEY and CDR2 is SVGEGT. This CDR3 region has 16 residues. Unmatched junction bases numbered 6, after V lost 6 bases and J lost 5 bases. Library preparation (for TCRbeta) was performed with unique molecular identifiers. TCRdb used MiXCR to reprocess the PCR reads, holding one entry per CDR3 protein. This sample carries fewer than 700,000 distinct CDR3 sequences, over 10% of them seen once, and the ten largest clones take 2.2%. This clonotype was obtained from a male patient between 5 and 17 years old who had a stem cell transplant for acute myeloid leukemia, so the T cells may come from the graft donor. This chain links TRBV6-2 or TRBV6-3 with TRBJ2-3, with 15 nucleotides matching TRBD2. The sample consisted of PBMCs, mostly from graft donor cells, taken 360 days after TCRalphabeta/CD19-depleted stem cell transplant. The CDR3, as DNA: TGTGCCAGCAGCGCGGGACTAGCGGGAGGTCTAGATACGCAGTATTTT. Encoded protein: CASSAGLAGGLDTQYF.